The rows below give T cell receptor beta chains drawn from one sample of a study of cytomegalovirus exposure and HLA in healthy donors. Profiled with immunoSEQ multiplex PCR; TCRdb holds only in-frame clones, not every one. The top ten hold about 3% of the sample, which has around 67,000 clones, 55% to 80% seen once. Material: PBMCs. The origin of the receptors is a woman between 50 and 59 years old in good health and CMV-seronegative. Each CDR3 is given with its conserved first and last residue. The D gene is left open where the match is weak. Clone size, where shown, is once, few, many, or a class for clones that have expanded.

V gene	D gene	J gene	clone size	CDR3 protein	CDR3 DNA
TRBV5-8	TRBD2	TRBJ2-4	NA	CASSFPRGGLIGIQYF	TGTGCCAGCAGCTTTCCACGGGGGGGCTTGATAGGGATTCAGTACTTC
TRBV5-1	NA	TRBJ2-1	NA	CASSLVAASYNEQFF	TGCGCCAGCAGCTTGGTAGCGGCCTCCTACAATGAGCAGTTCTTC
TRBV5-1	NA	TRBJ1-5	NA	CASSPSDSSNQPQHF	TGCGCCAGCAGCCCATCGGACAGTAGCAATCAGCCCCAGCATTTT
TRBV18	NA	TRBJ2-7	NA	CASSVGGGDPYEQYF	TGTGCCAGCTCTGTCGGAGGAGGGGACCCCTACGAGCAGTACTTC
TRBV7-9	TRBD1	TRBJ1-2	NA	CASSLAGQGYGYTF	TGTGCCAGCAGCTTAGCTGGACAGGGGTATGGCTACACCTTC
TRBV14	NA	TRBJ1-1	NA	CASSRGTFEAFF	TGTGCCAGCAGCCGAGGGACTTTCGAAGCTTTCTTT
TRBV28	NA	TRBJ1-2	NA	CASSTTSYGYTF	TGTGCCAGCAGCACAACCAGCTATGGCTACACCTTC
TRBV28	TRBD1	TRBJ2-2	once	CASRRTGITGELFF	TGTGCCAGCAGGAGGACAGGAATCACCGGGGAGCTGTTTTTT
TRBV7-2	NA	TRBJ2-1	NA	CASSLGSVTSEQFF	TGTGCCAGCAGCTTAGGTAGCGTAACCAGCGAGCAGTTCTTC
TRBV19	NA	TRBJ1-2	NA	CASHRAYGYTF	TGTGCCAGTCACAGGGCCTATGGCTACACCTTC
TRBV7-2	NA	TRBJ2-1	NA	CASSRSWTAQNEQFF	TGTGCCAGCAGCCGATCCTGGACTGCCCAGAATGAGCAGTTCTTC
TRBV5-8	TRBD1	TRBJ1-1	NA	CASSLLRQGVAFF	TGTGCCAGCAGCCTCCTAAGACAGGGGGTGGCTTTCTTT
TRBV6-5	TRBD1	TRBJ2-2	many	CASSRDRTGELFF	TGTGCCAGCAGTCGGGACAGGACCGGGGAGCTGTTTTTT
TRBV30	NA	TRBJ2-3	NA	CAWSAGHKDTQYF	TGTGCCTGGAGCGCAGGGCACAAAGATACGCAGTATTTT
TRBV19	NA	TRBJ1-5	NA	CASSIAREGQPQHF	TGTGCCAGTAGTATAGCCAGGGAGGGTCAGCCCCAGCATTTT
TRBV6-1	TRBD1	TRBJ2-7	NA	CASSESGQAHEQYF	TGTGCCAGCAGTGAAAGTGGACAGGCACACGAGCAGTACTTC
TRBV30	NA	TRBJ2-1	NA	CAWSGELAGEQFF	TGTGCCTGGAGTGGGGAACTAGCCGGTGAGCAGTTCTTC
TRBV9	NA	TRBJ1-1	NA	CASSSRRVNTEAFF	TGTGCCAGCAGCAGCCGCAGGGTAAACACTGAAGCTTTCTTT
TRBV7-3	NA	TRBJ2-1	NA	CASSLGGAGVNEQFF	TGTGCCAGCAGCTTAGGAGGAGCAGGGGTGAATGAGCAGTTCTTC
TRBV5-1	TRBD1	TRBJ1-1	many	CASSWDRADTEAFF	TGCGCCAGCAGCTGGGACAGGGCGGATACTGAAGCTTTCTTT
TRBV7-6	NA	TRBJ2-1	NA	CASSLGGGSYNEQFF	TGTGCCAGCAGCTTAGGAGGGGGCTCCTACAATGAGCAGTTCTTC
TRBV27	TRBD1	TRBJ2-5	once	CASSLSGRRGRQEETQYF	TGTGCCAGCAGTTTAAGCGGAAGAAGGGGGCGACAGGAAGAGACCCAGTACTTC
TRBV30	NA	TRBJ1-1	NA	CASTTRRPTRGAVNTEAFF	TGTGCCTCCACAACGCGCCGGCCGACGCGGGGAGCCGTGAACACTGAAGCTTTCTTT
TRBV4-1	TRBD1	TRBJ1-2	few	CASSLLGQGALRYTF	TGCGCCAGCAGCCTATTAGGACAGGGGGCTCTTCGCTACACCTTC
TRBV11-3	TRBD1	TRBJ2-1	NA	CASSAGQGSYNEQFF	TGTGCCAGCAGCGCCGGACAGGGTTCCTACAATGAGCAGTTCTTC
TRBV11-3	TRBD1	TRBJ1-1	NA	CASSLDLEQGAFF	TGTGCCAGCAGCTTAGATCTGGAACAGGGGGCTTTCTTT
TRBV7-2	TRBD2	TRBJ2-7	few	CASSLVGRSSGIEQYF	TGTGCCAGCAGCTTAGTAGGACGGAGTAGCGGGATTGAGCAGTACTTC
TRBV7-9	NA	TRBJ1-4	NA	CSSSLGQGRTANEKLFF	TGTTCCAGCAGCTTAGGTCAGGGGCGCACCGCTAATGAAAAACTGTTTTTT
TRBV7-2	TRBD2	TRBJ2-3	NA	CASSYGSGTSTDTQYF	TGTGCCTCAAGCTACGGTAGCGGGACTAGCACAGATACGCAGTATTTT
TRBV29-1	NA	TRBJ2-3	NA	CSGGQLTDTQYF	TGCAGCGGTGGACAACTCACAGATACGCAGTATTTT